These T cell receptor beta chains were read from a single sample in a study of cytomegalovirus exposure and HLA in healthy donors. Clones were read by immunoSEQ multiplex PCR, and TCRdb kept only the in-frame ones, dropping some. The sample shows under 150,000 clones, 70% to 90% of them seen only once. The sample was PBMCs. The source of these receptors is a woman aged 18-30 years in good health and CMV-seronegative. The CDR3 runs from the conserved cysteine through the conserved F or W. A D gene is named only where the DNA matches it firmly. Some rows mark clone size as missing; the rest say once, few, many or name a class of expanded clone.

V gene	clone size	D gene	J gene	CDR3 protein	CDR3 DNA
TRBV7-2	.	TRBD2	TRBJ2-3	CASRLAGSTDTQYF	TGTGCCAGTAGACTAGCAGGAAGTACGGATACGCAGTATTTT
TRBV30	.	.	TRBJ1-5	CAWRGGLGNQPQHF	TGTGCCTGGCGCGGGGGGCTCGGCAATCAGCCCCAGCATTTT
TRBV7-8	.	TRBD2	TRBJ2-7	CASSLARTAGDRTYEQYF	TGTGCCAGCAGCTTAGCCCGCACAGCGGGGGACCGCACCTACGAGCAGTACTTC
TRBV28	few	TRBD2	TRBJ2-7	CASSLGLAGHSYEQYF	TGTGCCAGCAGTCTGGGACTAGCGGGCCACTCCTACGAGCAGTACTTC
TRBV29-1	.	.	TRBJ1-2	CSVESRQGLREEGYTF	TGCAGCGTTGAATCGCGGCAGGGCCTAAGGGAAGAGGGCTACACCTTC
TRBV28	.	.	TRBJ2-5	CASSPGNKLQETQYF	TGTGCCAGCAGCCCCGGGAATAAACTCCAAGAGACCCAGTACTTC
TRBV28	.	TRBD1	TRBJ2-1	CASTSLQGALMNEQFF	TGTGCCAGCACCTCACTCCAGGGGGCGCTTATGAATGAGCAGTTCTTC
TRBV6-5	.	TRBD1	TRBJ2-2	CASRGQRNTGELFF	TGTGCCAGCAGGGGACAGAGGAACACCGGGGAGCTGTTTTTT
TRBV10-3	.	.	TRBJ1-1	CAISASTEAFF	TGTGCCATCAGTGCGTCGACAGAAGCTTTCTTT
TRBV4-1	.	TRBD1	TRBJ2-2	CASSQAGQGVTGELFF	TGCGCCAGCAGCCAAGCGGGACAGGGAGTTACCGGGGAGCTGTTTTTT
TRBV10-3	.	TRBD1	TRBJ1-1	CAISDRTGTTEAFF	TGTGCCATCAGTGACAGGACAGGTACCACTGAAGCTTTCTTT
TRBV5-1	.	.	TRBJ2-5	CASSPYQETQYF	TGCGCCAGCAGCCCGTATCAAGAGACCCAGTACTTC
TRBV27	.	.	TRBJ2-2	CATWRDVPGELFF	TGTGCCACCTGGCGGGACGTCCCCGGGGAGCTGTTTTTT
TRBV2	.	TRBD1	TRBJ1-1	CASSDGTASGAFF	TGTGCCAGCAGTGACGGGACAGCGAGTGGGGCTTTCTTT
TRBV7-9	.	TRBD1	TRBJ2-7	CASSTGQGSSYEQYF	TGTGCCAGCAGCACCGGACAGGGCAGCTCCTACGAGCAGTACTTC
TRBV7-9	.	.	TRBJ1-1	CASSPRMGRNTEAFF	TGTGCCAGCAGCCCCCGGATGGGGAGGAACACTGAAGCTTTCTTT
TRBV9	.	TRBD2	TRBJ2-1	CASSVVAGGPQGEQFF	TGTGCCAGCAGCGTAGTCGCGGGGGGGCCGCAGGGTGAGCAGTTCTTC
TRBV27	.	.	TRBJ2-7	CASSLTVDSSYEQYF	TGTGCCAGCAGTTTAACGGTGGACAGCTCCTACGAGCAGTACTTC
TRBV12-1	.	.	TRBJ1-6	CASSFPPNQNSPLHF	TGTGCCAGCAGCTTCCCGCCAAACCAGAATTCACCCCTCCACTTT
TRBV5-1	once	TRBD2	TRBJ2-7	CASSPGGATSGKYF	TGCGCCAGCAGCCCCGGGGGGGCGACTAGCGGGAAGTACTTC
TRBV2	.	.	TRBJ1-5	CASSDWDNRQPQHF	TGTGCCAGCAGTGATTGGGACAATCGCCAGCCCCAGCATTTT
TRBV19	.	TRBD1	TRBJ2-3	CATSSLGQGLGTTTDTQYF	TGTGCCACCTCTAGCCTGGGACAGGGGTTGGGTACGACAACAGATACGCAGTATTTT
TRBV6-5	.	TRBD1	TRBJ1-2	CASSGLGGRSYGYTF	TGTGCCAGCAGTGGCCTAGGGGGCAGGAGCTATGGCTACACCTTC
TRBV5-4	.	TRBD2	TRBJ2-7	CASSQGTSGRYEQYF	TGTGCCAGCAGTCAGGGGACTAGCGGGAGGTACGAGCAGTACTTC
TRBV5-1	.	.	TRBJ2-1	CASSLTAAGYNEQFF	TGCGCCAGCAGCTTGACTGCGGCAGGGTACAATGAGCAGTTCTTC
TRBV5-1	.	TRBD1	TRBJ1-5	CASSLEGAGGQPQHF	TGCGCCAGCAGCTTGGAAGGGGCAGGGGGTCAGCCCCAGCATTTT
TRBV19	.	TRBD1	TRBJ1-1	CASSTQGRTGATFF	TGTGCCAGTAGTACTCAGGGAAGGACAGGGGCAACTTTCTTT
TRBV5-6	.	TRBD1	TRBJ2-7	CASSLGQGALYEQYF	TGTGCCAGCAGTTTAGGACAGGGGGCTTTGTACGAGCAGTACTTC
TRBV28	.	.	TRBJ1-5	CASSIRQINQPQHF	TGTGCCAGCAGTATCCGACAGATTAATCAGCCCCAGCATTTT
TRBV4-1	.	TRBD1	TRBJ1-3	CASSQYLPDREAGNTIYF	TGCGCCAGCAGCCAGTACCTCCCCGACAGGGAAGCTGGAAACACCATATATTTT
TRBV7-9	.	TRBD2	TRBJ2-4	CASSLVGLSGAHPKNIQYF	TGTGCCAGCAGCTTAGTAGGGCTTAGCGGGGCCCACCCCAAAAACATTCAGTACTTC
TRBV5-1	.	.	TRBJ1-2	CASSYSGSNYGYTF	TGCGCCAGCAGCTATTCGGGTTCCAATTATGGCTACACCTTC
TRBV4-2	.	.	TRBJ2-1	CASSPSDFNSYNEQFF	TGTGCCAGCAGCCCGAGCGACTTCAACTCCTACAATGAGCAGTTCTTC
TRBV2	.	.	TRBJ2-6	CATHSGANVLTF	TGTGCCACCCACTCTGGGGCCAACGTCCTGACTTTC
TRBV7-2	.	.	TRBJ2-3	CASRPDRGSDTQYF	TGTGCCAGCAGACCGGACCGGGGGTCAGATACGCAGTATTTT
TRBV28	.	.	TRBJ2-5	CASSPLGGNQETQYF	TGTGCCAGCAGTCCCCTCGGGGGAAACCAAGAGACCCAGTACTTC
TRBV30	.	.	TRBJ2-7	CAWSPQGYEQYF	TGTGCCTGGAGTCCACAGGGCTACGAGCAGTACTTC
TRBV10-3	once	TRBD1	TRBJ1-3	CATERTGGGNTIYF	TGTGCCACCGAACGGACAGGAGGTGGAAACACCATATATTTT
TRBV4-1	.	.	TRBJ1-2	CASSQEGRGLGGYTF	TGCGCCAGCAGCCAAGAAGGCCGGGGTTTAGGGGGCTACACCTTC
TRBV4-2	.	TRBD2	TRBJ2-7	CASSQEARGIDEQYF	TGTGCCAGCAGCCAAGAGGCGCGGGGGATCGACGAGCAGTACTTC
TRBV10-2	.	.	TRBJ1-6	CASCNVTGDSPLHF	TGCGCCAGCTGTAATGTGACAGGAGATTCACCCCTCCACTTT